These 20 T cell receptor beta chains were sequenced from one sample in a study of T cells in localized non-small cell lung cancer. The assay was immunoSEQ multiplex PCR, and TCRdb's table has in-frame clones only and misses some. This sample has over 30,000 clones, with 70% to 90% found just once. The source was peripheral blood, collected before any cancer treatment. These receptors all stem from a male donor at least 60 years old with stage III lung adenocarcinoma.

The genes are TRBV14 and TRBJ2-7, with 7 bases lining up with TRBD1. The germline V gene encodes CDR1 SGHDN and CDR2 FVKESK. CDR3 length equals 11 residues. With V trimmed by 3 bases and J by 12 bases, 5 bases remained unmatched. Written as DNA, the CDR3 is TGTGCCAGCAGCCACGACAGGGTACTGTACTTC. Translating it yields CASSHDRVLYF.

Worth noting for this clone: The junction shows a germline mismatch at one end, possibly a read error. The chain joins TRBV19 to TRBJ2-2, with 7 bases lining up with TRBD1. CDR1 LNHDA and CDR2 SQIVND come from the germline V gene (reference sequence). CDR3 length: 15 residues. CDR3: CASSILGQATRELFF. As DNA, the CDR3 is TGTGCCAGTAGTATTCTAGGACAGGCCACCAGGGAGCTGTTTTTT.

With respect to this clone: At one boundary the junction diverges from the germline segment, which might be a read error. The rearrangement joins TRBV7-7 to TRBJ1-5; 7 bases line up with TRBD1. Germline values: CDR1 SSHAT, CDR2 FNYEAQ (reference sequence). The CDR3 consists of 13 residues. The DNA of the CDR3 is TGTGCTAGCAGCCGCGACAGGGATCAGCCCCAGCATTTT. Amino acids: CASSRDRDQPQHF.

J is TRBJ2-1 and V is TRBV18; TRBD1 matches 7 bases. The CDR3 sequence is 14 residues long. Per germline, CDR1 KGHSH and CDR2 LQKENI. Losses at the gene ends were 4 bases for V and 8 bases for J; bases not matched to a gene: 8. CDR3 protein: CASSRGQETDEQFF. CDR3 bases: TGTGCCAGCTCACGAGGACAGGAAACCGATGAGCAGTTCTTC.

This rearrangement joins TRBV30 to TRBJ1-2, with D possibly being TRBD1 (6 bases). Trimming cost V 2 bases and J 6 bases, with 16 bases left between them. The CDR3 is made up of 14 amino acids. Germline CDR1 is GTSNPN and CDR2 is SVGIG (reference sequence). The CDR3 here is CAWSRQGMFDGYTF. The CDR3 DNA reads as TGTGCCTGGAGTAGGCAGGGGATGTTCGATGGCTACACCTTC.

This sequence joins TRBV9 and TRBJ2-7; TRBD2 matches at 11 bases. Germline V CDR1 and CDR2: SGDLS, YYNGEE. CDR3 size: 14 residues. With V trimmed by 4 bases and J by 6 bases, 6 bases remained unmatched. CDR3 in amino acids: CASSFGTSGGEQYF. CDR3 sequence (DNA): TGTGCCAGCAGCTTTGGGACTAGCGGAGGCGAGCAGTACTTC.

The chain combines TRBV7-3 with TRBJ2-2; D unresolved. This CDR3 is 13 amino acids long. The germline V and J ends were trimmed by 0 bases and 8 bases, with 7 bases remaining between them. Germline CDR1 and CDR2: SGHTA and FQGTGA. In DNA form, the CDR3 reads TGTGCCAGCAGCTTAACAGTAAGGGGGGAGCTGTTTTTT. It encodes CASSLTVRGELFF.

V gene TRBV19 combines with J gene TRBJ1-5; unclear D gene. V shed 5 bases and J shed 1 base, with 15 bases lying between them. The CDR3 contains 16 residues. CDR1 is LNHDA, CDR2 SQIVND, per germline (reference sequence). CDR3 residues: CASSQFSGLSNQPQHF. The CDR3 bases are TGTGCCAGTAGTCAATTTTCAGGTCTAAGCAATCAGCCCCAGCATTTT.

The CDR3 DNA sequence: TGTGCCAGTAACCCAGGGTACGGCAATCAGCCCCAGCATTTT. Translating it yields CASNPGYGNQPQHF. V gene TRBV19 combines with J gene TRBJ1-5, with a possible D match to TRBD1 (5 bases). Germline V gives CDR1 LNHDA, CDR2 SQIVND (reference sequence). The CDR3 is 14 residues long. Trimming removed 7 bases at V and 2 bases at J, with 12 bases between.

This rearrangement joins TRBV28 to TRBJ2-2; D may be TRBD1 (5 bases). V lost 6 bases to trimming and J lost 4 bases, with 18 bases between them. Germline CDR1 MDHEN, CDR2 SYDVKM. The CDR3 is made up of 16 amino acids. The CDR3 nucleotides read TGTGCCAGCAGCCGCCCTCGGCTAGGGGCCACCGGGGAGCTGTTTTTT. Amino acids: CASSRPRLGATGELFF.

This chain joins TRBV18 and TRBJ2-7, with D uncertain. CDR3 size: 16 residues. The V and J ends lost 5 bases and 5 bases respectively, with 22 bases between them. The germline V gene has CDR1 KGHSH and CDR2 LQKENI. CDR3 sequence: CASSTTSRYPAHEQYF. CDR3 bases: TGTGCCAGCTCAACTACATCCCGCTACCCAGCCCACGAGCAGTACTTC.

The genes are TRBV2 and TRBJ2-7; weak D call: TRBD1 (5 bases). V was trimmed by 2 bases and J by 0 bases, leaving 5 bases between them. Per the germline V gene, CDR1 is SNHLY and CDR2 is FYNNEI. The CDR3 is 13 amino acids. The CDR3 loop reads CASSEQGSYEQYF. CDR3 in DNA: TGTGCCAGCAGTGAACAGGGCTCCTACGAGCAGTACTTC.

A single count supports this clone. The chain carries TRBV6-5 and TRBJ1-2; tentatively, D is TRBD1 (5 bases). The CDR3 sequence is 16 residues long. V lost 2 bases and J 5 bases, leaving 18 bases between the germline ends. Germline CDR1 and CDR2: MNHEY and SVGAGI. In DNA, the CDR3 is TGTGCCAGCAGTTACACCCCCCTCCAGGGACGGTATGGCTACACCTTC. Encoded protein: CASSYTPLQGRYGYTF.

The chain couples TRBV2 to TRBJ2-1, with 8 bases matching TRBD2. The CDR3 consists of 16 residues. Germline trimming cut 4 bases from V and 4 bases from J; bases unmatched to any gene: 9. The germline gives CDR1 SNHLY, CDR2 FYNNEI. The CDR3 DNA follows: TGTGCCAGCAGTGGGGGGCAGCGGGAGCCTTACAATGAGCAGTTCTTC. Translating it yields CASSGGQREPYNEQFF.

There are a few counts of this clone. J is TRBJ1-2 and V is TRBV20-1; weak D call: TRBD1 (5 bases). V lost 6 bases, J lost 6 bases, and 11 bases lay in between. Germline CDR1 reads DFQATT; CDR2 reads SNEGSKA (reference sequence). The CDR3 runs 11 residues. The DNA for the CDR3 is TGCAGTGCCATCGAGGGGAATGGCTACACCTTC. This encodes CSAIEGNGYTF.

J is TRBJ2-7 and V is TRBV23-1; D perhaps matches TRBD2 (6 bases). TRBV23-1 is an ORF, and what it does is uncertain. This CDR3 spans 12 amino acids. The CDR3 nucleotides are TGCCCCCGCGGAGGGTATCCCCACGAGCAGTACTTC. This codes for CPRGGYPHEQYF.

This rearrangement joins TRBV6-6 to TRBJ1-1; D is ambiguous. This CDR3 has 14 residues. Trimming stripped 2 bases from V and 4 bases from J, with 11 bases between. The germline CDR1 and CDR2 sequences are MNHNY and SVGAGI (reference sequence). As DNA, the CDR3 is TGTGCCAGCAGTTACAAGCCGGTGACCACTGAAGCTTTCTTT. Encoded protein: CASSYKPVTTEAFF.

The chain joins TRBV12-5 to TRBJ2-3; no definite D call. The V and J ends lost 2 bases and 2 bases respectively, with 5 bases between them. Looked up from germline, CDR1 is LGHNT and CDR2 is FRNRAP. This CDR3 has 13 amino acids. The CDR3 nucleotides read TGTGCTAGTGGTTTGAGTGCCACAGATACGCAGTATTTT. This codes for CASGLSATDTQYF.

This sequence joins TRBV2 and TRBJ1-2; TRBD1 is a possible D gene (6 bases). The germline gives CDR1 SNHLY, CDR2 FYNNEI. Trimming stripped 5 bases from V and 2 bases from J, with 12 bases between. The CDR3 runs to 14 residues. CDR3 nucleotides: TGTGCCAGCAGTCCCCGGACAGCGAACTATGGCTACACCTTC. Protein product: CASSPRTANYGYTF.

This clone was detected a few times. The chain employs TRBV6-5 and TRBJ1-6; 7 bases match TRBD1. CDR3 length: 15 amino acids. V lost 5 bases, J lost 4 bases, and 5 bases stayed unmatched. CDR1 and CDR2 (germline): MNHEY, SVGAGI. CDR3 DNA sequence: TGTGCCAGCAGTGGGGGGACAGCATATAATTCACCCCTCCACTTT. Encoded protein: CASSGGTAYNSPLHF.